This T cell receptor beta chain was retrieved from a study of cytomegalovirus exposure and HLA in healthy donors. Regarding the study as a whole: Later, TCR association rates were found to vary by HLA locus, highest for DRB1 and lowest for HLA-C.

Germline-derived CDR1 and CDR2 are LNHDA and SQIVND (reference sequence). The trim removed 4 bases at V and 6 bases at J, leaving 10 bases unmatched. The length of the CDR3 is 17 residues. In the PCR, 60 Vbeta and 13 Jbeta primers were used. Only in-frame clones appear in the TCRdb table, and some are missing; sequencing was by immunoSEQ multiplex PCR. The data show 150,000 or so clones, approximately 74% seen once. As to this clone: What it recognizes is unknown.

The sample comprised PBMCs. This sequence was found in a man aged 18 to 30 in good health and CMV-seronegative. The V gene is TRBV19, the J gene TRBJ1-5, with 12 bases that match TRBD1. CDR3 bases: TGTGCCAGTAGTACGACCGGGACAGGGGGCGCGGGTCAGCCCCAGCATTTT. Its protein is CASSTTGTGGAGQPQHF. Using reference TRBV19 and TRBJ1-5 for the parts outside the CDR3, the full variable domain is DGGITQSPKYLFRKEGQNVTLSCEQNLNHDAMYWYRQDPGQGLRLIYYSQIVNDFQKGDIAEGYSVSREKKESFPLTVTSAQKNPTAFYLCASSTTGTGGAGQPQHFGDGTRLSIL.